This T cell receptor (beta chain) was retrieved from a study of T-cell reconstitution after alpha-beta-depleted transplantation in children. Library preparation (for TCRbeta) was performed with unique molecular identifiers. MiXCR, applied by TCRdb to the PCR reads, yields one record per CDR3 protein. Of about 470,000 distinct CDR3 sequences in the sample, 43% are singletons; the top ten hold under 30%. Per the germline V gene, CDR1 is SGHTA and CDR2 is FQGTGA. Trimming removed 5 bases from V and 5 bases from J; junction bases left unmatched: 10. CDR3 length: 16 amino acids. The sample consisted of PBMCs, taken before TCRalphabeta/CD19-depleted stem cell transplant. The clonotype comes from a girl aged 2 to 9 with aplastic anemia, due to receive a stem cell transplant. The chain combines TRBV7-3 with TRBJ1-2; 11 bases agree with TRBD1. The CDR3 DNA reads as TGTGCCAGCAGCCCCGTCGGGACAGGGGGTAATTATGGCTACACCTTC. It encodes CASSPVGTGGNYGYTF.